This T cell receptor (beta chain) was retrieved from a study of PD-1 blockade in classical Hodgkin lymphoma. Findings and limits, study-wide: By C4D1, diversity of CD4+ TCRs had risen significantly, whereas that of CD8+ TCRs had not.

The table came from immunoSEQ multiplex PCR; TCRdb's copy has only in-frame clones and leaves some out. There are more than 10,000 clones in the sample; around four fifths occur only once, and about 23% lies in the top ten. The CDR3 consists of 12 residues. V was shortened by 0 bases and J by 10 bases, with 9 bases between the two germline ends. The germline V gene has CDR1 WNHNN and CDR2 SYGVQD (reference sequence). Comment on this clone: Antigen: not known.

Following autologous stem cell transplantation, relapse occurred in every patient, and exposure to brentuximab vedotin varied. Source: peripheral blood mononuclear cells (PBMCs), taken at baseline. The chain has TRBV10-1 and TRBJ1-1; no clear D. This TCR was recovered from a human donor with classical Hodgkin lymphoma. The CDR3 here is CASSESGRGAFF. In DNA form, the CDR3 reads TGCGCCAGCAGTGAGTCGGGGAGAGGAGCTTTCTTT.